A single count supports the clone carrying this T cell receptor (beta chain). Germline V CDR1 and CDR2: SGHDT, YYEEEE. The V segment lost 3 bases and the J segment 5 bases; nucleotides outside the gene matches: 7. The CDR3 contains 14 residues. These data are taken from a study of OX40 agonist ivuxolimab in advanced cancers. The data were produced by immunoSEQ multiplex PCR, yet TCRdb's version contains in-frame clones alone and is incomplete. The profile shows tens of thousands of clones, 93% of them singletons. The chain couples TRBV5-6 to TRBJ1-1, with TRBD1 matching 7 bases. This clonotype originated in an adult with an advanced solid tumor such as melanoma, head and neck, liver or kidney cancer. The sample here was CD4+ or CD8+ T cells sorted from blood, taken in a trial of the OX40 agonist ivuxolimab. CDR3 in DNA: TGTGCCAGCAGCTGGGGACAGCGGGAGACTGAAGCTTTCTTT. Its protein product is CASSWGQRETEAFF.